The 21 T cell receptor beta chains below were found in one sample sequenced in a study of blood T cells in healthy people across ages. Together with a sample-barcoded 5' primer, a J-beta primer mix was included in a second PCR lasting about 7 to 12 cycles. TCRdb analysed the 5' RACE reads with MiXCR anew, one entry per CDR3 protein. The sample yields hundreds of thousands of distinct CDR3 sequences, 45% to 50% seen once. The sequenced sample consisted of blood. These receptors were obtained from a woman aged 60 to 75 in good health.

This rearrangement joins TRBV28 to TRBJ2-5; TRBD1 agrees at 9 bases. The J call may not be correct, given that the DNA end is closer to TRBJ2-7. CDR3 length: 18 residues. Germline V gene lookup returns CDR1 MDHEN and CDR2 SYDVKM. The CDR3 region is CASGLPGQGWDLTYEQYF. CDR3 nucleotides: TGTGCCAGCGGGCTTCCGGGACAGGGTTGGGATCTTACCTACGAGCAGTACTTC.

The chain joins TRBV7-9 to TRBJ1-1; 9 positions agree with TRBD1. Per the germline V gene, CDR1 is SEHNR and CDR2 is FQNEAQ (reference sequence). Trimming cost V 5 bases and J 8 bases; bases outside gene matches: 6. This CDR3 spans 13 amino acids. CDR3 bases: TGTGCCAGCAGCCGTACAGGGGGCGACGAAGCTTTCTTT. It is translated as CASSRTGGDEAFF. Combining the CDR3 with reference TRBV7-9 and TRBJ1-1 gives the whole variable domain DTGVSQNPRHKITKRGQNVTFRCDPISEHNRLYWYRQTLGQGPEFLTYFQNEAQLEKSRLLSDRFSAERPKGSFSTLEIQRTEQGDSAMYLCASSRTGGDEAFFGQGTRLTVV.

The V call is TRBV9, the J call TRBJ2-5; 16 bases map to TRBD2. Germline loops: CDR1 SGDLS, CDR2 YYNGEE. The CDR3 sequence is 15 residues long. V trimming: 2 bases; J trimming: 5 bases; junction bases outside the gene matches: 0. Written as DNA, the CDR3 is TGTGCCAGCAGCGTGGGACTAGCGGGAGGGGAGACCCAGTACTTC. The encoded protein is CASSVGLAGGETQYF. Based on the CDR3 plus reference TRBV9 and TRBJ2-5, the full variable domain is DSGVTQTPKHLITATGQRVTLRCSPRSGDLSVYWYQQSLDQGLQFLIQYYNGEERAKGNILERFSAQQFPDLHSELNLSSLELGDSALYFCASSVGLAGGETQYFGPGTRLLVL.

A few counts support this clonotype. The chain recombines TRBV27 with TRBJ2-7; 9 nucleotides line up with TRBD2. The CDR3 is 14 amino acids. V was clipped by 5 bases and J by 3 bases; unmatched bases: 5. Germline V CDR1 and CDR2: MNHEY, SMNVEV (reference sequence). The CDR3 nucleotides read TGTGCCAGCAGTCCCGGGACTAGCTACTACGAGCAGTACTTC. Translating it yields CASSPGTSYYEQYF.

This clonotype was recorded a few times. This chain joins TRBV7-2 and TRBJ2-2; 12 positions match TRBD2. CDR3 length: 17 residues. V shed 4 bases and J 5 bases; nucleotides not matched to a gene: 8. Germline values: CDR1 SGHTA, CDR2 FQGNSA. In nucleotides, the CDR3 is TGTGCCAGCAGCTCCAGACTAGCGGGAGTGGTTACCGGGGAGCTGTTTTTT. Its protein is CASSSRLAGVVTGELFF.

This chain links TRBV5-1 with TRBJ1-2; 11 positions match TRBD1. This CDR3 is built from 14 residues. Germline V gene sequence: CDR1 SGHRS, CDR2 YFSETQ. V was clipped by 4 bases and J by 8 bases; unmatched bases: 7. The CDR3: CASSPTGQGDGYTF. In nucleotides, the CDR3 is TGCGCCAGCAGCCCGACGGGACAGGGGGACGGCTACACCTTC.

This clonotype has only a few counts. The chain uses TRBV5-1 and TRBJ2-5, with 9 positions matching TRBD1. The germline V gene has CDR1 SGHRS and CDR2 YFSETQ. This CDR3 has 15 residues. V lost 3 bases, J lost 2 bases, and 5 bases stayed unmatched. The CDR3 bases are TGCGCCAGCAGCTGGACCGGGACAGGGCAAGAGACCCAGTACTTC. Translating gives CASSWTGTGQETQYF.

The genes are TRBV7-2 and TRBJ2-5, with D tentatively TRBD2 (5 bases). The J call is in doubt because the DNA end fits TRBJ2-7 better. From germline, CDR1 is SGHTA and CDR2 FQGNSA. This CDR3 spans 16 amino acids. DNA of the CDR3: TGTGCCAGCAGCTTAGGAGGAGCGGCCAGGCGGAACGAGCAGTACTTC. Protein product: CASSLGGAARRNEQYF.

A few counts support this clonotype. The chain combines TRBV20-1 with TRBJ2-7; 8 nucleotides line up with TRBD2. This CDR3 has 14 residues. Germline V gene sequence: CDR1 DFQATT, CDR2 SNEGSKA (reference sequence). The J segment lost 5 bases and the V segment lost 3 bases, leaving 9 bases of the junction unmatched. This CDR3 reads CSASQPQRENEQYF. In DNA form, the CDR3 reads TGCAGTGCTAGTCAACCTCAGCGGGAGAACGAGCAGTACTTC.

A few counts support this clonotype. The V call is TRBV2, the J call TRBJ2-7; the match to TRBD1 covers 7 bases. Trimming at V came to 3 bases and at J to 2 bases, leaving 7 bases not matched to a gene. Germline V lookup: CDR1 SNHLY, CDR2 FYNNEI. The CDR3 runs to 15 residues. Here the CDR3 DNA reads TGTGCCAGCAGTGATCAATACAGGGGAACCTACGAGCAGTACTTC. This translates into CASSDQYRGTYEQYF. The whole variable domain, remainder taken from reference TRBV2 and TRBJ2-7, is EPEVTQTPSHQVTQMGQEVILRCVPISNHLYFYWYRQILGQKVEFLVSFYNNEISEKSEIFDDQFSVERPDGSNFTLKIRSTKLEDSAMYFCASSDQYRGTYEQYFGPGTRLTVT.

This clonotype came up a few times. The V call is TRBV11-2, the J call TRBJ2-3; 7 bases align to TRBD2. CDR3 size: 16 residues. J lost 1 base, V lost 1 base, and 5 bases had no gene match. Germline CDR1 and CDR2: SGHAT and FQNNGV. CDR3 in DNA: TGTGCCAGCAGCTTAGCTTCCGCGGGAGGCACAGATACGCAGTATTTT. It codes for CASSLASAGGTDTQYF.

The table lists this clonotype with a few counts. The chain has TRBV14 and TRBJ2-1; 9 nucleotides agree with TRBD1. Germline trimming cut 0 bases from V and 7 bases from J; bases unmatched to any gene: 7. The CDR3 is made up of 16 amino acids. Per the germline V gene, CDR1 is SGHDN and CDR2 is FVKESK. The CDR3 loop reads CASSQDIGTGSNEQFF. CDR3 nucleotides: TGTGCCAGCAGCCAAGATATCGGGACAGGGAGTAATGAGCAGTTCTTC.

The CDR3 here is CASSPPGQGKYF. The CDR3 DNA sequence: TGTGCCAGCAGTCCCCCGGGACAGGGCAAGTATTTT. The rearrangement links TRBV6-5 to TRBJ2-3; 9 bases align to TRBD1. This CDR3 region has 12 residues. The V gene end was trimmed by 5 bases and the J gene end by 13 bases; junction bases not matched to a gene: 7. Looked up from germline, CDR1 is MNHEY and CDR2 is SVGAGI.

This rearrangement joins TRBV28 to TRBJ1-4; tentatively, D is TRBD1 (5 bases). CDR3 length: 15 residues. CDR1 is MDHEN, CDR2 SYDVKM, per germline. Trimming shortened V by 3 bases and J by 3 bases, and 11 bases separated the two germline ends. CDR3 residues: CASSLGTGPNEKLFF. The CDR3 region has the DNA TGTGCCAGCAGTTTGGGAACAGGACCTAATGAAAAACTGTTTTTT. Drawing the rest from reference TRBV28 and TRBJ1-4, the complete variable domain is DVKVTQSSRYLVKRTGEKVFLECVQDMDHENMFWYRQDPGLGLRLIYFSYDVKMKEKGDIPEGYSVSREKKERFSLILESASTNQTSMYLCASSLGTGPNEKLFFGSGTQLSVL.

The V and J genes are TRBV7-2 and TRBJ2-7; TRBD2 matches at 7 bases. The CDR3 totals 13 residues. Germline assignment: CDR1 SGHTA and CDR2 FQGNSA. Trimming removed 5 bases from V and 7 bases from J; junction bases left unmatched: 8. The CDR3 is CASSVRAGEEQYF. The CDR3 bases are TGTGCCAGCAGCGTGAGGGCGGGAGAGGAGCAGTACTTC.

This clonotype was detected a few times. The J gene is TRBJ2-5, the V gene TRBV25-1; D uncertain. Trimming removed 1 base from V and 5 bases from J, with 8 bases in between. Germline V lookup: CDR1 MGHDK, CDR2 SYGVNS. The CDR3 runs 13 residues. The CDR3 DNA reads TGTGCCAGCAGTGAATCCTTCGGGGAGACCCAGTACTTC. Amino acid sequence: CASSESFGETQYF.

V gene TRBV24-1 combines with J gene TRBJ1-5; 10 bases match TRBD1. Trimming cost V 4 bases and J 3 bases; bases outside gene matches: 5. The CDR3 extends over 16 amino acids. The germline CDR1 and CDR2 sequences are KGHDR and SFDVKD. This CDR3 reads CATSESGTGDNQPQHF. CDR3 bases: TGTGCCACCAGTGAATCCGGGACAGGGGACAATCAGCCCCAGCATTTT.

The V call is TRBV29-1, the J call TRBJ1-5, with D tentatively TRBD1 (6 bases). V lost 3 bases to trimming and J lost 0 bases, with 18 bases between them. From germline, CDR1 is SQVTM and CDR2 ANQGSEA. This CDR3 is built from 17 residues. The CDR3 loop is CSVEGGRANYSNQPQHF. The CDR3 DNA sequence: TGCAGCGTTGAGGGGGGCAGGGCAAACTATAGCAATCAGCCCCAGCATTTT.

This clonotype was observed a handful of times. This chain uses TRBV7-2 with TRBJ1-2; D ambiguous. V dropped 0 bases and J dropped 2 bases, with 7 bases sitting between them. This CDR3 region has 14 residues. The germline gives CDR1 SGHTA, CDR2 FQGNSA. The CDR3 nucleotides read TGTGCCAGCAGCTTAGCTTACAGAAACTATGGCTACACCTTC. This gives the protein CASSLAYRNYGYTF.

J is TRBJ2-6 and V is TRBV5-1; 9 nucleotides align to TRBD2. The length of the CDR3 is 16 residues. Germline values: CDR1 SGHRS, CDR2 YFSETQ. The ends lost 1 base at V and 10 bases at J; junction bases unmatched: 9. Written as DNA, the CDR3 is TGCGCCAGCAGCTTGCGCATTAGCGGGGGCTTGAACGTCCTGACTTTC. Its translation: CASSLRISGGLNVLTF. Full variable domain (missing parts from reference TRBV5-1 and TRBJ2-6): KAGVTQTPRYLIKTRGQQVTLSCSPISGHRSVSWYQQTPGQGLQFLFEYFSETQRNKGNFPGRFSGRQFSNSRSEMNVSTLELGDSALYLCASSLRISGGLNVLTFGAGSRLTVL.

The CDR3 nucleotides read TGTGCCAGCAGCCGGGACGGCGCTAACTATGGCTACACCTTC. Its protein is CASSRDGANYGYTF. V gene TRBV9 combines with J gene TRBJ1-2; tentatively, D is TRBD1 (5 bases). V lost 4 bases, J lost 0 bases, and 10 bases lay in between. Germline V lookup: CDR1 SGDLS, CDR2 YYNGEE. The CDR3 consists of 14 residues.